The T cell receptor beta chain under discussion was sequenced for a study of T-cell reconstitution after alpha-beta-depleted transplantation in children. Overall study findings and caveats: Roughly two months post-transplant, alpha-beta T cells reportedly originated from several hundred graft clones that had expanded. A year post-transplant, T-cell counts and diversity derived mostly from newly produced T cells.

As to this clonotype: Antigen unknown.

During its preparation, the TCRbeta library received unique molecular identifiers. TCRdb used MiXCR to reprocess the PCR reads, holding one entry per CDR3 protein. The data show some 840,000 distinct CDR3 sequences, under 20% seen once. Germline loops: CDR1 SGHRS, CDR2 YFSETQ. V lost 0 bases to trimming and J lost 1 base, with 7 bases between them. CDR3 length: 14 residues. The input for sequencing was PBMCs, mostly from graft donor cells, taken 360 days after TCRalphabeta/CD19-depleted stem cell transplant. The genes are TRBV5-1 and TRBJ1-1; D gene unclear. The sequence was collected from a male patient younger than 18 who had a stem cell transplant for acute lymphoblastic leukemia, so the T cells may come from the graft donor. CDR3 loop: CASSLAKSNTEAFF. DNA for the CDR3: TGCGCCAGCAGCTTGGCCAAGTCGAACACTGAAGCTTTCTTT.